The sequence of this T cell receptor beta chain was determined in a study of T cells after yellow fever vaccination. The wider study: Each low-cell-number fraction was prepared by means of SMART-Seq v4 Ultra Low Input.

Whole-study results and caveats: Researchers noted that a small share of clonotypes showed up in both CD4 and CD8 compartments.

Using its own MiXCR run on the 5' RACE reads, TCRdb lists one record per CDR3 protein. The data show hundreds of thousands of distinct CDR3 sequences, with roughly an eighth seen just once and under 15% held by the top ten. This clonotype has only a few counts. The antigen is unknown. The starting material was PBMCs, obtained on the day of the yellow fever booster vaccination. The clonotype originates from a man aged 25 to 40 who received the YFV17D yellow fever vaccine.

CDR3 sequence: CASPQGSTYEQYF. Here the CDR3 DNA reads TGTGCCAGCCCCCAGGGGAGCACCTACGAGCAGTACTTC. The chain carries TRBV24-1 and TRBJ2-7; a possible D gene is TRBD1 (6 bases). Per the germline V gene, CDR1 is KGHDR and CDR2 is SFDVKD. Trimming left V 11 bases short and J 2 bases short, with 15 bases between. The CDR3 covers 13 residues.